The clone carrying this T cell receptor beta chain has a handful of counts. Its antigen remains unidentified. The sample comes from a study of spatial heterogeneity in lung cancer. Study-wide context: Raw reads contained each unique TCR and UMI combination more than ten times on average.

Time point described: sample taken at primary tumor resection. Tumor, nontumor lung or frozen PBMC supplied whole RNA, sequenced without sorting. The donors comprised 60 to 85 untreated early-stage non-small cell lung cancer patients. TCRdb fed the 5' RACE reads into MiXCR, producing one record per CDR3 protein. The table has about 3,200 distinct CDR3 sequences, roughly 40% seen once. Study observations and caveats: At resection, ubiquitous expanded tumor TCRs appeared in blood more than at follow-up.

The CDR3 is made up of 17 amino acids. Looked up from germline, CDR1 is SGHTA and CDR2 is FQGTGA. V was pared by 5 bases and J by 1 base, with 8 bases of the junction left unmatched. The sequence derives from a male donor with early-stage non-small cell lung cancer. The sequencing here drew on PBMCs, taken at surgery. The chain employs TRBV7-3 and TRBJ2-3, with 11 bases matching TRBD2. In nucleotides, the CDR3 is TGTGCCAGCAGCAAGACGGCACTAGCGGGAGGCACAGATACGCAGTATTTT. It specifies CASSKTALAGGTDTQYF.